The clone carrying this T cell receptor (beta chain) has a handful of counts. As yet, its antigen is unknown. The record originates from a study of early T cells in non-severe SARS-CoV-2 infection. The wider study: Bulk RNA taken from unsorted whole blood was sequenced, leaving chains unpaired.

Study-wide results and caveats: VDJdb-based matching was biased toward anti-spike CD8 responses and missed private and CD4 specificities.

cDNA molecules, individually, were tagged with unique molecular identifiers. TCRdb re-analysed the 5' RACE reads in MiXCR, keeping a single row per CDR3 protein. Of under 25,000 distinct CDR3 sequences listed, around 4.2% were seen once; the top ten hold 7.5% to 10%. The sequence was collected from an adult who was a healthcare worker with PCR-confirmed SARS-CoV-2 infection or an uninfected control (not recorded which). The sample was whole blood.

The CDR3 loop is CASSRGDFSNQPQHF. The CDR3 DNA reads TGTGCCAGCTCACGGGGGGATTTTAGCAATCAGCCCCAGCATTTT. V and J are TRBV18 and TRBJ1-5, with D perhaps matching TRBD1 (5 bases). From germline, CDR1 is KGHSH and CDR2 LQKENI. Trimming took off 4 bases at V and 0 bases at J, with 10 bases between the two ends. This CDR3 has 15 residues.